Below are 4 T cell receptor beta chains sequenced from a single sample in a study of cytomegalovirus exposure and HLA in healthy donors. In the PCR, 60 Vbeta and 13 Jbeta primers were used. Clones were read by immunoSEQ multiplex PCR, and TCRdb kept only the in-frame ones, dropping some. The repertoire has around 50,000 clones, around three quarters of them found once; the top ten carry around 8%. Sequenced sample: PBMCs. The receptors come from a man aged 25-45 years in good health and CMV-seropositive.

The DNA of the CDR3 is TGTGCCAGCAGCTTAGGAGGGTGGGACAGGGAAGCGTACACTGAAGCTTTCTTT. Protein sequence: CASSLGGWDREAYTEAFF. The V call is TRBV13, the J call TRBJ1-1, with 9 bases lining up with TRBD1. Looked up from germline, CDR1 is PRHDT and CDR2 is FYEKMQ (reference sequence). The CDR3 runs to 18 residues. V was clipped by 0 bases and J by 3 bases; unmatched bases: 11.

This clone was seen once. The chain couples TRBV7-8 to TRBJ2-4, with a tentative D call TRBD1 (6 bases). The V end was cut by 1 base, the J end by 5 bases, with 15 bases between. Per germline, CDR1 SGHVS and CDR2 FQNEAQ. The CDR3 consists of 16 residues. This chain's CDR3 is CASSLGGGFTENIQYF. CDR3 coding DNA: TGTGCCAGCAGCTTAGGAGGGGGATTTACCGAAAACATTCAGTACTTC. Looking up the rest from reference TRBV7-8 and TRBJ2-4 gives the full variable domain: GAGVSQSPRYKVAKRGQDVALRCDPISGHVSLFWYQQALGQGPEFLTYFQNEAQLDKSGLPSDRFFAERPEGSVSTLKIQRTQQEDSAVYLCASSLGGGFTENIQYFGAGTRLSVL.

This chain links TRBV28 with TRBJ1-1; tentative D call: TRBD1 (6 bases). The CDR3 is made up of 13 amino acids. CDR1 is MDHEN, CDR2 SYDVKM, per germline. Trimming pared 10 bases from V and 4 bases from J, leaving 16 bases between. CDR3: CATVMGAGTEAFF. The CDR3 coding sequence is TGTGCCACCGTTATGGGGGCCGGCACTGAAGCTTTCTTT. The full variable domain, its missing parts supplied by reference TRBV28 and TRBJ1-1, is DVKVTQSSRYLVKRTGEKVFLECVQDMDHENMFWYRQDPGLGLRLIYFSYDVKMKEKGDIPEGYSVSREKKERFSLILESASTNQTSMYLCATVMGAGTEAFFGQGTRLTVV.

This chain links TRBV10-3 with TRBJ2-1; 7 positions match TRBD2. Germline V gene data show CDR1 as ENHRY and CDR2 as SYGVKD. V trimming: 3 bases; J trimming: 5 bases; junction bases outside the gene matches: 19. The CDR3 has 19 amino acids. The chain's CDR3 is CAISDVSHRREGYDNEQFF. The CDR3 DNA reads TGTGCCATCAGTGATGTATCCCACAGGAGGGAGGGGTACGACAATGAGCAGTTCTTC.